These T cell receptor beta chains were read from a single sample in a study of a mutant IDH1 vaccine in newly diagnosed glioma. TCRdb's copy holds only in-frame clones and misses some; the assay was immunoSEQ multiplex PCR. The table records some 30,000 clones, roughly 84% of them present only once. Antigen specificity for these receptors is unknown. The specimen was PBMCs, collected from a glioma patient whose treatment included an IDH1 peptide vaccine. The receptors derive from a young man with glioma. Both conserved end residues are part of each CDR3. The D gene is left open where the match is weak. Only some rows state a clone size, as once, few, many or a class for expanded clones.

TRBV7-2,.,TRBJ2-3,.,CASSLHVPDTQYF,TGTGCCAGCAGCTTACATGTCCCAGATACGCAGTATTTT
TRBV7-2,.,TRBJ2-3,.,CASSERTGTDTQYF,TGTGCCAGCAGCGAGAGGACTGGCACAGATACGCAGTATTTT
TRBV19,.,TRBJ1-1,.,CASSSIGRSRDMNTEAFF,TGTGCCAGTAGCAGCATAGGTCGTAGCAGGGACATGAACACTGAAGCTTTCTTT
TRBV5-1,.,TRBJ1-4,.,CASRSTGTLRREKLFF,TGCGCCAGCAGGAGTACCGGGACTCTCAGGCGAGAAAAACTGTTTTTT
TRBV2,.,TRBJ2-2,TRBD1,CASRFTNTGGTKQTANTGELFF,TGTGCCAGCAGATTCACAAATACAGGGGGCACAAAGCAAACTGCGAACACCGGGGAGCTGTTTTTT
TRBV7-3,.,TRBJ2-2,.,CASSLKGGKTGELFF,TGTGCCAGCAGCTTAAAAGGAGGAAAAACCGGGGAGCTGTTTTTT
TRBV20-1,few,TRBJ1-1,.,CSARIRDEAFF,TGCAGTGCGCGAATCAGGGATGAAGCTTTCTTT
TRBV4-1,.,TRBJ2-2,TRBD1,CASSLGQGARELFF,TGCGCCAGCAGCCTCGGACAGGGGGCGCGGGAGCTGTTTTTT
TRBV4-1,.,TRBJ1-2,.,CASSQSGGRYGYTF,TGCGCCAGCAGCCAATCCGGAGGGAGGTATGGCTACACCTTC
TRBV18,medium-sized,TRBJ1-6,.,CASSPLDSNSPLHF,TGTGCCAGCTCACCGCTTGACAGCAATTCACCCCTCCACTTT
TRBV30,.,TRBJ2-1,.,CAWSVLEEQFF,TGTGCCTGGAGTGTACTGGAGGAGCAGTTCTTC
TRBV11-2,.,TRBJ2-5,.,CASSLAPKVGETQYF,TGTGCCAGCAGCTTAGCCCCTAAAGTGGGAGAGACCCAGTACTTC
TRBV30,.,TRBJ2-7,.,CAWSVGGAIYEQYF,TGTGCCTGGAGTGTTGGAGGGGCAATCTACGAGCAGTACTTC
TRBV10-1,once,TRBJ1-5,.,CASSRVGGAQHF,TGCGCCAGCAGTCGGGTCGGGGGAGCCCAGCATTTT
TRBV30,.,TRBJ1-3,TRBD1,CAWRRGQSSGNTIYF,TGTGCCTGGAGACGGGGACAGAGCTCTGGAAACACCATATATTTT
TRBV13,once,TRBJ2-7,.,CASSFRPESGEQYF,TGTGCCAGCAGCTTTAGACCGGAGTCCGGCGAGCAGTACTTC
TRBV7-2,.,TRBJ2-5,TRBD2,CASSPVGTSDQETQYF,TGTGCCAGCAGCCCAGTTGGGACTAGCGACCAAGAGACCCAGTACTTC
TRBV6-1,.,TRBJ1-1,.,CASSLRSGGNTEAFF,TGTGCCAGCAGTCTCAGGTCGGGGGGAAACACTGAAGCTTTCTTT
TRBV2,.,TRBJ2-7,.,CASSENMLYEQYF,TGTGCCAGCAGTGAGAACATGCTTTACGAGCAGTACTTC
TRBV27,.,TRBJ2-5,TRBD2,CASSLYSLAGRGETQYF,TGTGCCAGCAGTTTATACTCTTTAGCGGGACGGGGGGAGACCCAGTACTTC
TRBV7-2,.,TRBJ1-4,TRBD1,CASSFSTGGTTNEKLFF,TGTGCCAGCAGCTTCTCGACAGGGGGTACAACTAATGAAAAACTGTTTTTT
TRBV5-1,.,TRBJ2-5,.,CASQIGLGDQETQYF,TGCGCCAGCCAGATCGGACTGGGTGACCAAGAGACCCAGTACTTC
TRBV5-1,.,TRBJ2-2,TRBD1,CASSPAGRQGANTGELFF,TGCGCCAGCAGCCCCGCCGGCCGACAGGGGGCGAACACCGGGGAGCTGTTTTTT
TRBV2,once,TRBJ2-5,.,CASSVLGSHQYF,TGTGCCAGTAGTGTTCTGGGGTCGCACCAGTACTTC
TRBV28,.,TRBJ1-2,.,CASSLAGSTYGYTF,TGTGCCAGCAGTTTGGCAGGGAGCACCTATGGCTACACCTTC
TRBV18,.,TRBJ2-2,.,CASSPSEARELFF,TGTGCCAGCTCACCATCCGAGGCCCGGGAGCTGTTTTTT
TRBV27,.,TRBJ2-7,.,CASAGTNHYEQYF,TGTGCCAGCGCCGGGACAAACCACTACGAGCAGTACTTC
TRBV30,.,TRBJ1-3,.,CAWSRLGTSGNTIYF,TGTGCCTGGAGTAGGCTAGGGACCTCTGGAAACACCATATATTTT